These T cell receptor beta chains were read from a single sample in a study of CD8+CD57+ T cells in acquired aplastic anemia. MiXCR, run by TCRdb on the reads, gives a single entry per CDR3 protein. The sample shows roughly 250,000 distinct CDR3 sequences, 82% of them seen only once. Sequencing used sorted CD4+, CD8+, or CD8+CD57+ T cells (not recorded which) from PBMCs. The receptors here all came from a human donor with aplastic anemia. The CDR3 runs from the conserved cysteine through the conserved F or W. The D gene is left open where the match is weak. Clone size appears in some rows only: once, few, many, or a class for an expanded clone.

abundance: NA
d_gene: NA
j_gene: TRBJ1-1
v_gene: TRBV29-1
CDR3nt: TGCAGCGTTGAAGATAGAAGACAAGTGAACACTGAAGCTTTCTTT
CDR3aa: CSVEDRRQVNTEAFF

abundance: NA
d_gene: NA
j_gene: TRBJ1-2
v_gene: TRBV7-8
CDR3nt: TGTGCCAGCAGCTTGACGGGAGGCCCCGATAAGCACTATACCTTC
CDR3aa: CASSLTGGPDKHYTF

abundance: NA
d_gene: TRBD2
j_gene: TRBJ2-1
v_gene: TRBV3-1
CDR3nt: TGTGCCAGCAGCCCCCCCGGGACTACATTCTACAATGAGCAGTTCTTC
CDR3aa: CASSPPGTTFYNEQFF

abundance: NA
d_gene: NA
j_gene: TRBJ1-6
v_gene: TRBV7-8
CDR3nt: TGTGCCAGCAGCTTAGCGGGAGGTAACTATACGCAGCACTTT
CDR3aa: CASSLAGGNYTQHF

abundance: once
d_gene: NA
j_gene: TRBJ1-6
v_gene: TRBV2
CDR3nt: TGTGCCAGCAGTGAAAGGGAGAGCTCCTATAATTCCCCCCTCCACTTT
CDR3aa: CASSERESSYNSPLHF

abundance: NA
d_gene: NA
j_gene: TRBJ1-2
v_gene: TRBV7-9
CDR3nt: TGTGCCAGCAGCTTTCAAAGAAGCGGGGGGGGCGATGGCCACACCTTC
CDR3aa: CASSFQRSGGGDGHTF

abundance: NA
d_gene: NA
j_gene: TRBJ1-5
v_gene: TRBV9
CDR3nt: NA
CDR3aa: CASGVAGNIQYFEPQHF

abundance: many
d_gene: NA
j_gene: TRBJ2-1
v_gene: TRBV28
CDR3nt: NA
CDR3aa: CASSLSLRTEQFF

abundance: NA
d_gene: TRBD1
j_gene: TRBJ1-1
v_gene: TRBV7-9
CDR3nt: TGTGCCAGCAGCGTAGAGGGGGCGCGCGGCTACACCTCCGAAGCTTTCTTT
CDR3aa: CASSVEGARGYTSEAFF

abundance: NA
d_gene: NA
j_gene: TRBJ1-5
v_gene: TRBV4-2
CDR3nt: TGTGCCAGCAGCCATCCCTATAGCAACAAGCCCCAGCATTTT
CDR3aa: CASSHPYSNKPQHF

abundance: NA
d_gene: NA
j_gene: TRBJ1-2
v_gene: TRBV7-2
CDR3nt: TGTGCCAGCAGCTTGGCGGGAGGTCCCGACACGCGGTATTCCTTC
CDR3aa: CASSLAGGPDTRYSF

abundance: NA
d_gene: NA
j_gene: TRBJ1-5
v_gene: TRBV7-2
CDR3nt: TGTGCCAGCGTACCGGGGGAGGGCCCGAAAGACACAGTGCCCCAGCATTTT
CDR3aa: CASVPGEGPKDTVPQHF

abundance: NA
d_gene: NA
j_gene: TRBJ1-2
v_gene: TRBV7-2
CDR3nt: TGTGCCAGCAGCTTAGAGGCGGACGGCGGCGTATGTGGCTACACCTTC
CDR3aa: CASSLEADGGVCGYTF

abundance: NA
d_gene: NA
j_gene: TRBJ2-6
v_gene: TRBV7-9
CDR3nt: TGTGCCAGCAGCTTGGCGGGGCGCAAGGAAAAACTGGTCCTGACTTTC
CDR3aa: CASSLAGRKEKLVLTF

abundance: NA
d_gene: NA
j_gene: TRBJ2-3
v_gene: TRBV11-3
CDR3nt: TGTGCCAGCAGAAGTGAGAGGGCCTATACGCAGTATTTT
CDR3aa: CASRSERAYTQYF